The 22 T cell receptor beta chains presented below share a single source sample, sequenced in a study of blood T cell repertoires in COVID-19. Here immunoSEQ multiplex PCR was the method, and the copy in TCRdb shows in-frame clones only, minus some. The sample has over 150,000 clones, roughly four fifths seen once. Material: PBMCs or T cells enriched from blood (not recorded which). The receptors derive from a man aged 50 or older who had recovered from COVID-19.

The chain joins TRBV7-8 to TRBJ2-7; D might be TRBD1 (5 bases). The V and J ends lost 4 bases and 2 bases respectively, with 9 bases between them. Germline values: CDR1 SGHVS, CDR2 FQNEAQ. The CDR3 loop spans 13 amino acids. The CDR3 is CASSSRVPYEQYF. In DNA form, the CDR3 reads TGTGCCAGCAGCTCCAGGGTTCCCTACGAGCAGTACTTC. Variable domain in full (rest from reference TRBV7-8 and TRBJ2-7): GAGVSQSPRYKVAKRGQDVALRCDPISGHVSLFWYQQALGQGPEFLTYFQNEAQLDKSGLPSDRFFAERPEGSVSTLKIQRTQQEDSAVYLCASSSRVPYEQYFGPGTRLTVT.

The chain has TRBV5-6 and TRBJ2-7; 7 bases align to TRBD1. Germline lookup yields CDR1 SGHDT and CDR2 YYEEEE. V lost 4 bases, J lost 3 bases, and 10 bases stayed unmatched. The CDR3 covers 15 residues. The CDR3 DNA is TGTGCCAGCAGCGCACCCCCTGCAGGGGGCTACGAGCAGTACTTC. It is translated as CASSAPPAGGYEQYF.

This chain links TRBV6-1 with TRBJ1-6; 8 positions match TRBD1. This CDR3 comprises 15 residues. Trimming cost V 2 bases and J 11 bases; bases outside gene matches: 8. Germline CDR1 reads MNHNS; CDR2 reads SASEGT. In DNA form, the CDR3 reads TGTGCCAGCAGTGAATCGCGGACAGGGTTGGCACCCCTCCACTTT. It yields the protein CASSESRTGLAPLHF.

As concerns this clone: At one boundary the junction diverges from the germline segment, which might be a read error. The CDR3 sequence is CASGDRVNSEAFF. CDR3 DNA sequence: TGTGCCAGCGGGGACAGGGTGAACAGTGAAGCTTTCTTT. This sequence joins TRBV12-3 or TRBV12-4 and TRBJ1-1, with TRBD1 identical over 9 bases. The CDR3 is 13 residues long.

The V gene is TRBV27, the J gene TRBJ1-1; D may be TRBD1 (6 bases). The CDR3 runs 13 residues. Trimming left V 3 bases short and J 12 bases short, with 17 bases between. Germline V gene data show CDR1 as MNHEY and CDR2 as SMNVEV (reference sequence). CDR3 sequence (DNA): TGTGCCAGCAGTTTTGGGCCGGGACAAAGGTCTTTCTTT. Protein: CASSFGPGQRSFF.

This chain links TRBV4-2 with TRBJ1-5; no reliable D call. V was pared by 0 bases and J by 7 bases, with 13 bases between. This CDR3 has 15 amino acids. The germline V gene encodes CDR1 LGHNA and CDR2 YNFKEQ. The CDR3 loop reads CASSQEVAALQPQHF. In DNA, the CDR3 is TGTGCCAGCAGCCAAGAAGTAGCGGCATTGCAGCCCCAGCATTTT.

CDR3 amino acids: CASSLEQDNEQFF. DNA for the CDR3: TGCGCCAGCAGCTTGGAACAGGACAATGAGCAGTTCTTC. The chain uses TRBV5-1 and TRBJ2-1; tentative D call: TRBD1 (5 bases). The CDR3 extends over 13 amino acids. The germline V and J ends were trimmed by 0 bases and 5 bases, with 6 bases remaining between them. Germline CDR1 and CDR2: SGHRS and YFSETQ.

The genes are TRBV5-1 and TRBJ1-5; maybe TRBD1 (5 bases). The CDR3 sequence is 14 residues long. Trimming left V 0 bases short and J 5 bases short, with 9 bases between. Germline values: CDR1 SGHRS, CDR2 YFSETQ. CDR3 residues: CASSLAGGYQPQHF. The CDR3 coding sequence is TGCGCCAGCAGCTTGGCTGGGGGGTATCAGCCCCAGCATTTT.

A word on this clone: An end of the junction differs from the germline gene, which may be a read error. The rearrangement uses TRBV7-9 and TRBJ1-1; D is ambiguous. Per germline, CDR1 SEHNR and CDR2 FQNEAQ (reference sequence). There are 13 residues in the CDR3. The CDR3 reads CASSLQQDSPLRF. CDR3 DNA: TGTGCCAGCAGCTTACAACAAGACTCGCCCCTGAGATTT.

CDR3 residues: CASSLGRGDTGELFF. CDR3 in DNA: TGTGCCAGCAGCTTAGGTCGGGGGGATACCGGGGAGCTGTTTTTT. The J gene is TRBJ2-2, the V gene TRBV7-2; 7 nucleotides align to TRBD2. Germline V gives CDR1 SGHTA, CDR2 FQGNSA. The CDR3 has 15 residues. Unmatched junction bases numbered 4, after V lost 1 base and J lost 5 bases.

The chain recombines TRBV5-6 with TRBJ1-6; 8 bases agree with TRBD1. CDR1 is SGHDT, CDR2 YYEEEE, per germline. V lost 6 bases, J lost 4 bases, and 6 bases stayed unmatched. The CDR3 extends over 15 amino acids. The CDR3 DNA sequence: TGTGCCAGCAAAGGGACAGGACTATATAATTCACCCCTCCACTTT. Amino acid sequence: CASKGTGLYNSPLHF.

The V and J genes are TRBV3-1 (or the pseudogene TRBV3-2) and TRBJ1-2; maybe TRBD1 (5 bases). Germline CDR1 LGHDT, CDR2 YNNKEL (reference sequence). The CDR3 runs to 15 residues. The germline V and J ends were trimmed by 1 base and 8 bases, with 17 bases remaining between them. For the CDR3, the DNA is TGTGCCAGCAGCCAAGCGACAGCCGAAAGGCGCGGCTACACCTTC. It encodes CASSQATAERRGYTF.

The chain is built from TRBV2 and TRBJ2-1; possibly TRBD1 for D (5 bases). The CDR3 has 15 residues. Trimming left V 0 bases short and J 7 bases short, with 13 bases between. Germline V CDR1 and CDR2: SNHLY, FYNNEI. CDR3 region: CASSEALWGRNEQFF. CDR3 DNA sequence: TGTGCCAGCAGTGAAGCGCTCTGGGGCCGGAATGAGCAGTTCTTC.

The V and J genes are TRBV7-3 and TRBJ2-5; possibly TRBD2 for D (6 bases). Germline V gives CDR1 SGHTA, CDR2 FQGTGA. This CDR3 comprises 13 residues. Trimming took 3 bases from V and 5 from J, leaving 10 bases between them. The CDR3 DNA sequence: TGTGCCAGCAGCTTTGGAGGGCAGGAGACCCAGTACTTC. It codes for CASSFGGQETQYF.

The gene calls are TRBV7-9 and TRBJ1-2, with D hard to call. Germline V CDR1 and CDR2: SEHNR, FQNEAQ (reference sequence). The V end lost 3 bases, the J end lost 2 bases, and 13 bases lay between the germline ends. The CDR3 loop spans 15 amino acids. CDR3 region: CASSFMRAPNYGYTF. Written as DNA, the CDR3 is TGTGCCAGCAGCTTTATGCGGGCGCCGAACTATGGCTACACCTTC. Supplemented by reference TRBV7-9 and TRBJ1-2, the full variable domain reads DTGVSQNPRHKITKRGQNVTFRCDPISEHNRLYWYRQTLGQGPEFLTYFQNEAQLEKSRLLSDRFSAERPKGSFSTLEIQRTEQGDSAMYLCASSFMRAPNYGYTFGSGTRLTVV.

The chain joins TRBV5-6 to TRBJ1-2; TRBD1 matches at 7 bases. This CDR3 contains 15 residues. V dropped 4 bases and J dropped 2; count of bases not matched to a gene: 8. Germline V gene sequence: CDR1 SGHDT, CDR2 YYEEEE. The chain's CDR3 is CASSPPGTANYGYTF. The CDR3, as DNA: TGTGCCAGCAGCCCCCCCGGGACAGCCAACTATGGCTACACCTTC.

The chain recombines TRBV27 with TRBJ1-1; the D is unclear. Germline CDR1 is MNHEY and CDR2 is SMNVEV (reference sequence). V was shortened by 5 bases and J by 0 bases, with 7 bases between the two germline ends. The CDR3 is made up of 13 amino acids. The CDR3 spells CASSAQLNTEAFF. CDR3 sequence (DNA): TGTGCCAGCAGTGCACAGCTGAACACTGAAGCTTTCTTT.

This rearrangement joins TRBV7-8 to TRBJ1-1, with 9 bases fitting TRBD1. V shed 3 bases and J 5 bases; nucleotides not matched to a gene: 7. Per germline, CDR1 SGHVS and CDR2 FQNEAQ. The CDR3 length is 15 residues. CDR3 DNA sequence: TGTGCCAGCAGCTTTACAGGACAGGGGAGAACTGAAGCTTTCTTT. Encoded protein: CASSFTGQGRTEAFF.

The rearrangement links TRBV18 to TRBJ1-3, with a tentative D call TRBD1 (6 bases). This CDR3 has 17 residues. Trimming cost V 4 bases and J 0 bases, with 16 bases left between them. Germline V gives CDR1 KGHSH, CDR2 LQKENI. The CDR3 loop is CASSHAGTPSSGNTIYF. The CDR3, as DNA: TGTGCCAGCTCACACGCCGGGACACCAAGCTCTGGAAACACCATATATTTT. The entire variable domain, with the rest obtained from reference TRBV18 and TRBJ1-3, is as follows: NAGVMQNPRHLVRRRGQEARLRCSPMKGHSHVYWYRQLPEEGLKFMVYLQKENIIDESGMPKERFSAEFPKEGPSILRIQQVVRGDSAAYFCASSHAGTPSSGNTIYFGEGSWLTVV.

This chain connects TRBV5-4 to TRBJ2-5, with D tentatively TRBD2 (6 bases). The CDR3 spans 13 residues. Trimming removed 1 base from V and 3 bases from J, with 7 bases in between. CDR1 is SGHNT, CDR2 YYREEE, per germline (reference sequence). CDR3 sequence: CASSLPGEETQYF. The CDR3 DNA reads TGTGCCAGCAGCTTGCCGGGGGAAGAGACCCAGTACTTC.

As concerns this clone: At one boundary the junction diverges from the germline segment, which might be a read error. The chain joins TRBV3-1 (or the pseudogene TRBV3-2) to TRBJ1-1; D gene ambiguous. The CDR3 extends over 12 amino acids. Looked up from germline, CDR1 is LGHDT and CDR2 is YNNKEL (reference sequence). CDR3: CASSQYNSEAFF. CDR3 DNA sequence: TGTGCCAGCAGCCAATACAACAGTGAAGCTTTCTTT.

The CDR3 loop is CASSLVAGGSNEQFF. The CDR3 nucleotides are TGTGCCAGCAGCTTAGTAGCGGGGGGCAGCAATGAGCAGTTCTTC. This rearrangement joins TRBV7-8 to TRBJ2-1; 10 bases fit TRBD2. The CDR3 contains 15 residues. V was pared by 1 base and J by 6 bases, with 3 bases of the junction left unmatched. Germline loops: CDR1 SGHVS, CDR2 FQNEAQ.